This T cell receptor beta chain comes out of a study of glioma-infiltrating T cells after dendritic cell vaccination. Notes on the study in general: Complete blood and tumor specimen sets were limited to few patients.

With respect to this clone: Its specificity is unknown.

Germline V gene lookup returns CDR1 SNHLY and CDR2 FYNNEI. The germline V and J ends were trimmed by 6 bases and 6 bases, with 7 bases remaining between them. This CDR3 has 11 residues. Primers: 60 V beta forward and 13 J beta reverse. The data were produced by immunoSEQ multiplex PCR, yet TCRdb's version contains in-frame clones alone and is incomplete. The sample has roughly 3,100 clones, about 75% seen once. This TCR came from a human donor with glioblastoma. This chain links TRBV2 with TRBJ2-3, with D perhaps matching TRBD1 (5 bases). The specimen was tumor tissue, collected before dendritic cell vaccination. The CDR3 protein is CASSRVDTQYF. The CDR3 DNA is TGTGCCAGCAGCAGGGTCGATACGCAGTATTTT.